The 18 T cell receptor beta chains reported below all come from one sample, sequenced in a study of memory CD4+ T cells and cytomegalovirus serostatus. Profiled with immunoSEQ multiplex PCR; TCRdb holds only in-frame clones, not every one. Here the sample spans about 41,000 clones, about four fifths being singletons. Single viable CD3+CD4+CD8-CD45RO+ cells were sorted as the memory CD4+ T cells. Sequenced: memory CD4+ T cells from blood. The source of these receptors is an adult in good health and CMV-seronegative.

The chain combines TRBV5-1 with TRBJ1-1, with D unclear. Germline V lookup: CDR1 SGHRS, CDR2 YFSETQ. V dropped 3 bases and J dropped 4 bases, with 16 bases sitting between them. The CDR3 is made up of 15 amino acids. The CDR3 DNA follows: TGCGCCAGCAGCTACAACCCGGGTTCGGGCACTGAAGCTTTCTTT. It codes for CASSYNPGSGTEAFF.

The chain couples TRBV6-5 to TRBJ1-3; 7 bases match TRBD1. The CDR3 spans 14 residues. Germline V lookup: CDR1 MNHEY, CDR2 SVGAGI. The V segment lost 8 bases and the J segment 0 bases; nucleotides outside the gene matches: 4. The CDR3 bases are TGTGCCAGCTGGCGGGACAGCTCTGGAAACACCATATATTTT. It codes for CASWRDSSGNTIYF.

V usage is TRBV9 and J usage is TRBJ2-7; the D gene is possibly TRBD2 (6 bases). The ends were cut back, 1 base at V and 4 bases at J, with 12 bases in the middle. From germline, CDR1 is SGDLS and CDR2 YYNGEE. The CDR3 is made up of 14 amino acids. The DNA of the CDR3 is TGTGCCAGCAGCGTACGGGACCGGGGGTACGAGCAGTACTTC. Its translation is CASSVRDRGYEQYF. The complete variable domain, with remaining parts taken from reference TRBV9 and TRBJ2-7, reads DSGVTQTPKHLITATGQRVTLRCSPRSGDLSVYWYQQSLDQGLQFLIQYYNGEERAKGNILERFSAQQFPDLHSELNLSSLELGDSALYFCASSVRDRGYEQYFGPGTRLTVT.

J is TRBJ1-1 and V is TRBV7-2, with D hard to call. The V gene's germline CDR1 is SGHTA and CDR2 FQGNSA. The CDR3 runs 16 residues. The V end was cut by 6 bases, the J end by 1 base, with 18 bases between. The CDR3 protein is CASRQGSLGKNTEAFF. DNA for the CDR3: TGTGCCAGCAGACAAGGCAGTCTAGGGAAGAACACTGAAGCTTTCTTT.

The rearrangement links TRBV5-1 to TRBJ2-1; TRBD2 is a possible D gene (7 bases). This CDR3 has 16 residues. CDR1 SGHRS and CDR2 YFSETQ come from the germline V gene. The V end lost 8 bases, the J end lost 3 bases, and 21 bases lay between the germline ends. The CDR3 nucleotides read TGCGCCAGTACTTCATGGGGGGGGCAAGTCTACAATGAGCAGTTCTTC. It yields the protein CASTSWGGQVYNEQFF.

The rearrangement joins TRBV19 to TRBJ1-2; a possible D gene is TRBD1 (6 bases). This CDR3 is built from 14 residues. CDR1 and CDR2 (germline): LNHDA, SQIVND (reference sequence). The V end was cut by 6 bases, the J end by 0 bases, with 11 bases between. CDR3 amino acids: CASRLTGTNYGYTF. The CDR3 DNA reads TGTGCCAGTAGACTGACAGGAACTAACTATGGCTACACCTTC. Supplemented by reference TRBV19 and TRBJ1-2, the full variable domain reads DGGITQSPKYLFRKEGQNVTLSCEQNLNHDAMYWYRQDPGQGLRLIYYSQIVNDFQKGDIAEGYSVSREKKESFPLTVTSAQKNPTAFYLCASRLTGTNYGYTFGSGTRLTVV.

The CDR3 DNA sequence: TGTGCCAGCAGCTCGGGGACAGGAAATCAGCCCCAGCATTTT. Translation: CASSSGTGNQPQHF. The chain joins TRBV7-6 to TRBJ1-5; 8 positions match TRBD1. Germline V gene sequence: CDR1 SGHVS, CDR2 FNYEAQ. The CDR3 extends over 14 amino acids. Trimming at V came to 4 bases and at J to 4 bases, leaving 3 bases not matched to a gene.

The chain carries TRBV7-9 and TRBJ2-2; TRBD1 matches 8 bases. V lost 3 bases to trimming and J lost 0 bases; unmatched junction nucleotides: 3. The germline gives CDR1 SEHNR, CDR2 FQNEAQ (reference sequence). This CDR3 has 16 amino acids. The CDR3 protein is CASSLGDRPNTGELFF. In DNA, the CDR3 is TGTGCCAGCAGCTTGGGGGACAGGCCGAACACCGGGGAGCTGTTTTTT.

The rearrangement uses TRBV7-2 and TRBJ2-1; D call uncertain. V gave up 2 bases and J gave up 2 bases, with 7 bases separating them. The CDR3 consists of 14 residues. From germline, CDR1 is SGHTA and CDR2 FQGNSA. The CDR3 DNA follows: TGTGCCAGCAGCTTACCCACCGCCTACAATGAGCAGTTCTTC. Translated, it gives CASSLPTAYNEQFF.

CDR3 nucleotide sequence: TGTGCCAGCAGCCGCGGTTATGAGGAGCTGTTTTTT. It yields the protein CASSRGYEELFF. The chain has TRBV6-5 and TRBJ2-2, with D uncertain. This CDR3 is built from 12 residues. V lost 6 bases, J lost 10 bases, and 12 bases lay in between. The germline gives CDR1 MNHEY, CDR2 SVGAGI.

The chain carries TRBV4-1 and TRBJ2-2, with D perhaps TRBD1 (6 bases). Per germline, CDR1 MGHRA and CDR2 YSYEKL. CDR3 size: 17 residues. Trimming left V 3 bases short and J 6 bases short, with 20 bases between. CDR3 coding DNA: TGCGCCAGCAGCCAGCAACAGGGTGAAACGGTGGCCGGGGAGCTGTTTTTT. Translated: CASSQQQGETVAGELFF.

The CDR3 DNA reads TGCGCCAGCAGCTTGCTCAACACCGTCGAAGGGGAGCTGTTTTTT. The encoded protein is CASSLLNTVEGELFF. The gene calls are TRBV5-1 and TRBJ2-2; the D is unclear. Per germline, CDR1 SGHRS and CDR2 YFSETQ. The germline V and J ends were trimmed by 1 base and 8 bases, with 15 bases remaining between them. The CDR3 is made up of 15 amino acids.

This chain links TRBV5-6 with TRBJ2-4; 9 positions agree with TRBD1. The CDR3 contains 17 residues. The germline gives CDR1 SGHDT, CDR2 YYEEEE. V lost 2 bases, J lost 0 bases, and 6 bases stayed unmatched. The CDR3 region has the DNA TGTGCCAGCAGCTTCCTTCGGACAGGGGAAGCCAAAAACATTCAGTACTTC. As protein: CASSFLRTGEAKNIQYF.

CDR3 residues: CASSQSEQVSYNSPLHF. CDR3 coding DNA: TGCGCCAGCAGCCAATCCGAACAGGTCTCCTATAATTCACCCCTCCACTTT. The V gene is TRBV4-1, the J gene TRBJ1-6, with D maybe TRBD1 (5 bases). From germline, CDR1 is MGHRA and CDR2 YSYEKL. Trimming left V 2 bases short and J 0 bases short, with 11 bases between. The CDR3 covers 17 residues.

This clone was detected only once. V and J are TRBV5-1 and TRBJ1-1, with TRBD1 as a possible D gene (5 bases). This CDR3 has 15 amino acids. Trimming stripped 2 bases from V and 4 bases from J, with 15 bases between. Germline loops: CDR1 SGHRS, CDR2 YFSETQ. The CDR3 DNA is TGCGCCAGCAGCTTTGTGGGCGTTGGGGGCACTGAAGCTTTCTTT. Protein sequence: CASSFVGVGGTEAFF.

This rearrangement joins TRBV13 to TRBJ2-6, with 9 bases aligning to TRBD2. The ends lost 5 bases at V and 1 base at J; junction bases unmatched: 3. Germline V gene data show CDR1 as PRHDT and CDR2 as FYEKMQ (reference sequence). The CDR3 consists of 16 residues. Written as DNA, the CDR3 is TGTGCCAGCAGCCGCGGGGGGGTTTCTGGGGCCAACGTCCTGACTTTC. It yields the protein CASSRGGVSGANVLTF.

The chain has TRBV30 and TRBJ1-4, with a weak D call TRBD1 (6 bases). The CDR3 is made up of 15 amino acids. V lost 2 bases and J 6 bases, leaving 16 bases between the germline ends. Germline V gives CDR1 GTSNPN, CDR2 SVGIG (reference sequence). This chain's CDR3 is CAWSLTTGGDEKLFF. Here the CDR3 DNA reads TGTGCCTGGAGTCTGACGACAGGAGGGGATGAAAAACTGTTTTTT. Supplemented by reference TRBV30 and TRBJ1-4, the full variable domain reads SQTIHQWPATLVQPVGSPLSLECTVEGTSNPNLYWYRQAAGRGLQLLFYSVGIGQISSEVPQNLSASRPQDRQFILSSKKLLLSDSGFYLCAWSLTTGGDEKLFFGSGTQLSVL.

The sample holds a few counts of this clone. The chain has TRBV20-1 and TRBJ2-7; D remains ambiguous. The germline V gene has CDR1 DFQATT and CDR2 SNEGSKA (reference sequence). This CDR3 is 11 amino acids long. Trimming shortened V by 7 bases and J by 0 bases, and 7 bases separated the two germline ends. CDR3 nucleotide sequence: TGCAGTGTTCAGAGCTCCTACGAGCAGTACTTC. The encoded protein is CSVQSSYEQYF.